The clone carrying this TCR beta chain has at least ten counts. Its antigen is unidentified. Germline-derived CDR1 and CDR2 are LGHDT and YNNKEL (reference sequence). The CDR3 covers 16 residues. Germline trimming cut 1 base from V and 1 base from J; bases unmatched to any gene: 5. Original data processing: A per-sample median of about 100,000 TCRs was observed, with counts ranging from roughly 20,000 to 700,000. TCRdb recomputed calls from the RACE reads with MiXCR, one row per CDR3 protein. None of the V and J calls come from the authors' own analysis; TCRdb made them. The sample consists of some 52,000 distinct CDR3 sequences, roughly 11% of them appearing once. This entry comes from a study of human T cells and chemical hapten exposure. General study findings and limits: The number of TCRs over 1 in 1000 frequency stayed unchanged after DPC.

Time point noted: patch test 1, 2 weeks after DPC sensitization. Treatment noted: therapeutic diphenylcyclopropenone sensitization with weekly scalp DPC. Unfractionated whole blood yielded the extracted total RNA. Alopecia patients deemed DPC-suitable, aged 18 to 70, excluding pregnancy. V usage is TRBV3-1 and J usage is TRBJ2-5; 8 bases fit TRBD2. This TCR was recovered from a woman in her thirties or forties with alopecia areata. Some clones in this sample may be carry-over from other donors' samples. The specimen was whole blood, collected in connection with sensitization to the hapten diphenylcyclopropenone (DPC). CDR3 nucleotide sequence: TGTGCCAGCAGCCAAGGGATAGCGGGGCGCCAAGAGACCCAGTACTTC. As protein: CASSQGIAGRQETQYF.